The clone carrying this T cell receptor (beta chain) showed up just a few times. Its antigen is unidentified. The CDR3 sequence is 15 residues long. CDR1 and CDR2 (germline): MNHNS, SASEGT. V gave up 5 bases and J gave up 2 bases; unmatched junction bases: 6. Relying on iRepertoire HTBI primers and Arm-PCR of CDR3 regions, the team built TCR beta libraries. One entry per CDR3 protein results from TCRdb running MiXCR on the multiplex PCR reads. The table shows approximately 350,000 distinct CDR3 sequences, with approximately 15% occurring only once. This record belongs to a study of regulatory T cells in long-lasting Graves disease. Time point given: newly diagnosed GD, antithyroid drugs for less than 3 months. Following extraction of RNA from PBMCs, that RNA was used to make the TCR library. Whole-study results and caveats: Public clonotype sharing was higher in persistent than newly diagnosed patients.

The sample was also reused in another study, on T cells in Graves' hyperthyroidism and ophthalmopathy. As that report states: The HTBI primer set drove a first-round RT-PCR of the TCR CDR3.

The sequencing here drew on peripheral blood mononuclear cells (PBMCs), taken at new diagnosis, from a patient treated with antithyroid drugs. The TCR comes from a man in his forties with Graves disease. The rearrangement uses TRBV6-1 and TRBJ2-1; 7 nucleotides match TRBD1. This CDR3 is CASSTTGVAYNEQFF. The CDR3, as DNA: TGTGCCAGCAGTACCACAGGGGTTGCCTACAATGAGCAGTTCTTC.